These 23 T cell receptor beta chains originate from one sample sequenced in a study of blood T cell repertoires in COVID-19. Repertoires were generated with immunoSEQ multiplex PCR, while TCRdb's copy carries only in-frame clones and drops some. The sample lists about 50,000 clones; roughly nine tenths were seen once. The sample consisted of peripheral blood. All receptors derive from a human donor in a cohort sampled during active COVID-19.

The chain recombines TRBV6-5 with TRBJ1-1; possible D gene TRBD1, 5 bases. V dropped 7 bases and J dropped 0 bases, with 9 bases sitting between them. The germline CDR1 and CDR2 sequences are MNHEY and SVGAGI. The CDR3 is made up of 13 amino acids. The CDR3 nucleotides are TGTGCCAGCATTCGGGGGTTGAACACTGAAGCTTTCTTT. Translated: CASIRGLNTEAFF.

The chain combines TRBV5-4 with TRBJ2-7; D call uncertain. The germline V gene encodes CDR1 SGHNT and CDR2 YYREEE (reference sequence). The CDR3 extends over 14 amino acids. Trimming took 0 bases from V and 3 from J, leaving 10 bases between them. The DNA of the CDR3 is TGTGCCAGCAGCTTGGTGGGCAGTAACTACGAGCAGTACTTC. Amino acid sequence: CASSLVGSNYEQYF.

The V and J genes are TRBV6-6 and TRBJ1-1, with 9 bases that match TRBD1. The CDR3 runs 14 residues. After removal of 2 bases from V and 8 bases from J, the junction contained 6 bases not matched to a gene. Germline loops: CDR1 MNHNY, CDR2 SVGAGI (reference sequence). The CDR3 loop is CASSYTRQGGEAFF. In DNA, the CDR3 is TGTGCCAGCAGTTACACAAGACAGGGGGGGGAAGCTTTCTTT.

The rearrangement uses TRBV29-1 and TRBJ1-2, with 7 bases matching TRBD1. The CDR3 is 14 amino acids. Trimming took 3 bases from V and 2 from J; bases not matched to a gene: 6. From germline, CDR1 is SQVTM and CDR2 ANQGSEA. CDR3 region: CSVDDRDSNYGYTF. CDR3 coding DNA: TGCAGCGTTGACGACCGGGACAGCAACTATGGCTACACCTTC.

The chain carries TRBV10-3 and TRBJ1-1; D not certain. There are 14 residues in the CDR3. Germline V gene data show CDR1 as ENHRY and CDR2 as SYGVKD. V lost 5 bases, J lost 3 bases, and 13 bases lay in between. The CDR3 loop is CAISPSSGDTEAFF. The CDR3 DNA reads TGTGCCATCAGTCCGTCCTCGGGAGACACTGAAGCTTTCTTT.

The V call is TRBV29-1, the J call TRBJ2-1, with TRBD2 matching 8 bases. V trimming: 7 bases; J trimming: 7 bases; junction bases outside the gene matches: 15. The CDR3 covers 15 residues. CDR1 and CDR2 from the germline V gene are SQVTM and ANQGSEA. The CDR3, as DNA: TGCAGCGCCCTCATTATAAGCGGGGGAAGGAATGAGCAGTTCTTC. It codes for CSALIISGGRNEQFF.

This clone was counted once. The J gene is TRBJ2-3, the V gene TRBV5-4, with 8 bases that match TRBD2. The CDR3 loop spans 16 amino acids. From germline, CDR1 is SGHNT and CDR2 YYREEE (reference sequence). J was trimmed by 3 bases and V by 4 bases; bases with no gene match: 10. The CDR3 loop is CASSPPGLARTDTQYF. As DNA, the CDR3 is TGTGCCAGCAGCCCCCCTGGACTAGCTAGGACAGATACGCAGTATTTT.

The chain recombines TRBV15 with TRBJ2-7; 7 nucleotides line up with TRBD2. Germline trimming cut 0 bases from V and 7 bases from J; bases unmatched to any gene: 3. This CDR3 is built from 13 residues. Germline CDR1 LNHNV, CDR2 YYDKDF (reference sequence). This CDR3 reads CATSRDSGGEQYF. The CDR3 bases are TGTGCCACCAGCAGAGACTCCGGGGGGGAGCAGTACTTC.

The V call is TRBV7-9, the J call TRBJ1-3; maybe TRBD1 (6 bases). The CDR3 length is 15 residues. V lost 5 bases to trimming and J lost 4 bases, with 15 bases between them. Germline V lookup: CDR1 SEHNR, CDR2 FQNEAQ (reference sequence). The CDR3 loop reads CASSPPGGLGNTIYF. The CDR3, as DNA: TGTGCCAGCAGCCCACCCGGGGGGCTGGGAAACACCATATATTTT.

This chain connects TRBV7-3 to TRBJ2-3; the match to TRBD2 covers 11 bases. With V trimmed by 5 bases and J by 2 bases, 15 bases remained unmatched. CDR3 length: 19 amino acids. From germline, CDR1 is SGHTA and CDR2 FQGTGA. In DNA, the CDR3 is TGTGCCAGCAGCCCACCCCCCCCGACTAGCGGGGTGCACACAGATACGCAGTATTTT. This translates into CASSPPPPTSGVHTDTQYF.

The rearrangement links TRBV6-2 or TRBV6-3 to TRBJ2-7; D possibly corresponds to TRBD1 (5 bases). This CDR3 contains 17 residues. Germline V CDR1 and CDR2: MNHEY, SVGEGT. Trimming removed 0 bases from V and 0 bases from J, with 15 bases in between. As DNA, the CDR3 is TGTGCCAGCAGTTACTCCGGCCCAGGGTATAGCTCCTACGAGCAGTACTTC. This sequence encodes CASSYSGPGYSSYEQYF.

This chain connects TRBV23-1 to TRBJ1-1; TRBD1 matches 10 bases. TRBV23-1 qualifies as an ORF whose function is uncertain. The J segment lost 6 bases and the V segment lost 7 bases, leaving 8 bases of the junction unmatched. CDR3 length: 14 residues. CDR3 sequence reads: CASTDRGLESEAFF. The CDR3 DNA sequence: TGCGCCAGCACTGACAGGGGGCTTGAATCTGAAGCTTTCTTT.

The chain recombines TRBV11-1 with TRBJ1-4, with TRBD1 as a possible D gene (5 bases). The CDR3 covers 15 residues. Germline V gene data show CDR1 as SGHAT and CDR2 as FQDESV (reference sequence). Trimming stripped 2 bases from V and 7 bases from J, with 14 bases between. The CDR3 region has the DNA TGTGCCAGCAGCTTAAACACTGGACACGCTGAAAAACTGTTTTTT. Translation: CASSLNTGHAEKLFF.

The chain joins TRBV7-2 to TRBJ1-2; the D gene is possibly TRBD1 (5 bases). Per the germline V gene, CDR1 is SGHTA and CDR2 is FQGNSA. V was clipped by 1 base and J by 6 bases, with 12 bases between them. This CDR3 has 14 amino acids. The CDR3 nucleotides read TGTGCCAGCAGCTTAGTGGGGGGGGAACATGGCTACACCTTC. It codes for CASSLVGGEHGYTF.

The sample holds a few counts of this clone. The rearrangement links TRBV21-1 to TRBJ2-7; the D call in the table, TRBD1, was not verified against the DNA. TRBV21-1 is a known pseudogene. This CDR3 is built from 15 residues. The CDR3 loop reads CASSKGRGDIYEQYF. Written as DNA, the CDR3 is TGTGCCAGCAGCAAAGGCAGGGGCGATATCTACGAGCAGTACTTC.

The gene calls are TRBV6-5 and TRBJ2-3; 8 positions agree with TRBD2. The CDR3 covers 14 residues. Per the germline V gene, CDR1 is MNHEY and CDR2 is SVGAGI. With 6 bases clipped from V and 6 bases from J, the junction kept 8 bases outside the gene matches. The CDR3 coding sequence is TGTGCCAGCAGGCGGCGGGGGGCCCCCGATACGCAGTATTTT. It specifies CASRRRGAPDTQYF.

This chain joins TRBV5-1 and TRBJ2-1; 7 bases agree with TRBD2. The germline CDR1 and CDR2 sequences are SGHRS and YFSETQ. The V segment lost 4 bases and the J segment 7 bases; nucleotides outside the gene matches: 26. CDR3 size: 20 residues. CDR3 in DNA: TGCGCCAGCAGCCCACGAGTAGCGGGTAACCTTCCTGCCCGCGGAAATGAGCAGTTCTTC. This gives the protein CASSPRVAGNLPARGNEQFF.

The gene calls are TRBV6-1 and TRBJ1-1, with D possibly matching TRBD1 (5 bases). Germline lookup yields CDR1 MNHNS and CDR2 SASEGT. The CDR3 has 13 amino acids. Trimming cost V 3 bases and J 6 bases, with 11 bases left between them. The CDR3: CASSDGQGPEAFF. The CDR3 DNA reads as TGTGCCAGCAGTGATGGGCAGGGTCCTGAAGCTTTCTTT.

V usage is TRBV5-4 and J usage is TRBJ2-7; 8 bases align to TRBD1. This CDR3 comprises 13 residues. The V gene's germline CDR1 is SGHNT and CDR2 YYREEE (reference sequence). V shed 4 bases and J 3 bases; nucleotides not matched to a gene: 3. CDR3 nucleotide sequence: TGTGCCAGCAGCGCAGGGACAGGCTACGAGCAGTACTTC. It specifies CASSAGTGYEQYF. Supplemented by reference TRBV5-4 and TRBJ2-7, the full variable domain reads ETGVTQSPTHLIKTRGQQVTLRCSSQSGHNTVSWYQQALGQGPQFIFQYYREEENGRGNFPPRFSGLQFPNYSSELNVNALELDDSALYLCASSAGTGYEQYFGPGTRLTVT.

The CDR3 DNA reads as TGTGCCAGCAGCCAGAATCTAGCGGGAGCTACGCAGTATTTT. Translation gives CASSQNLAGATQYF. The chain is built from TRBV3-1 (or the pseudogene TRBV3-2) and TRBJ2-3; 10 nucleotides match TRBD2. In germline, CDR1 is LGHDT, CDR2 YNNKEL (reference sequence). Losses at the gene ends were 3 bases for V and 8 bases for J; bases not matched to a gene: 5. CDR3 length: 14 amino acids.

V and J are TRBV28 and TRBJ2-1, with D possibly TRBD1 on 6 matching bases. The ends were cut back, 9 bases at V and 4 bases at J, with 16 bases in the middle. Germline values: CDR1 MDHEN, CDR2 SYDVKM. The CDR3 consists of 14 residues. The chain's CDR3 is CASCDRPLYNEQFF. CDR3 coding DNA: TGTGCCAGTTGTGACAGGCCCTTATACAATGAGCAGTTCTTC.

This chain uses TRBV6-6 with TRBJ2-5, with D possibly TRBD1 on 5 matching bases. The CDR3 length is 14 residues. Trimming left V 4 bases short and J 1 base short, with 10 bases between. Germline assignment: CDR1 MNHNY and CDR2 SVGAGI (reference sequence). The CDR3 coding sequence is TGTGCCAGCAGTTTCAACAGGTTCCAAGAGACCCAGTACTTC. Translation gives CASSFNRFQETQYF.

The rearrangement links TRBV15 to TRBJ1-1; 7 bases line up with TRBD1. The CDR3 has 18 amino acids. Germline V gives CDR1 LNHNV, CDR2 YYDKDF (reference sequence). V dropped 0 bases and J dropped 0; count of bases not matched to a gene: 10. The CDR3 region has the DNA TGTGCCACCAGCAGAGATACGACAGGGCTTGACATGAACACTGAAGCTTTCTTT. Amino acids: CATSRDTTGLDMNTEAFF.